These T cell receptor beta chains were read from a single sample in a study of T cells in Graves' hyperthyroidism and ophthalmopathy. Each CDR3 protein gets one entry after TCRdb re-called the multiplex PCR reads with MiXCR. The profile covers some 510,000 distinct CDR3 sequences, with around 21% appearing a single time and more than 20% taken by the ten largest. The source material was blood. These receptors came from a man aged 18 to 35 with Graves' hyperthyroidism. Each CDR3 is given with its conserved first and last residue. A D gene is named only where the DNA matches it firmly. Clone size is given for some rows only: seen once, a few or many times, or a class if the clone is expanded.

d_call	clone_size	v_call	j_call	cdr3_nt	cdr3_aa
.	.	TRBV20-1	TRBJ1-1	TGCAGTGCTAGAGGACAGGCCACTGAAGCTTTCTTT	CSARGQATEAFF
.	.	TRBV12-5	TRBJ1-1	TGTGCTAGTGGTTCGGTACGGACTGATGCTTTCTTT	CASGSVRTDAFF
.	many	TRBV12-3/TRBV12-4	TRBJ2-7	TGTGCCAGCAGTACCTACAGGGAATTCTCCTACGAGCAGTACTTC	CASSTYREFSYEQYF
TRBD1	.	TRBV5-1	TRBJ1-6	TGCGCCAGCAGCTTTACAGGGGCCGGGAATTCACCCCTCCACTTT	CASSFTGAGNSPLHF
.	many	TRBV2	TRBJ1-5	TGTGCCAGCAGTGAAGCGCCTGCAGGGATGGGCAATCAGCCCCAGCATTTT	CASSEAPAGMGNQPQHF
.	many	TRBV12-3/TRBV12-4	TRBJ1-2	TGTGCCAGCAGTCAGGACGGAGATGGCTACACCTTC	CASSQDGDGYTF
.	.	TRBV6-2/TRBV6-3	TRBJ1-2	TGTGCCAGCAGTTACTCCGGGGGGTTAGATGGCTACACCTTC	CASSYSGGLDGYTF
.	many	TRBV12-3/TRBV12-4	TRBJ2-7	TGTGCCAGCCTAGGCGAACCTGCCTACGAGCAGTACTTC	CASLGEPAYEQYF
.	many	TRBV12-3/TRBV12-4	TRBJ1-1	TGTGCCAGCAGTTTGGGCGGGGCCACTGAAGCTTTCTTT	CASSLGGATEAFF
.	.	TRBV6-5	TRBJ2-7	TGTGCCAGCAGTTACGGAGGACAATACGAGCAGTACTTC	CASSYGGQYEQYF
.	many	TRBV12-3/TRBV12-4	TRBJ2-4	TGTGCCAGCAGCCCCGCCCTAGGCATTCAGTACTTC	CASSPALGIQYF
.	many	TRBV5-1	TRBJ2-2	TGCGCCAGCAGCTCGGAGGGACCGGACACCGGGGAGCTGTTTTTT	CASSSEGPDTGELFF
.	.	TRBV5-1	TRBJ1-5	TGCGCCAGCAGACCGGATAGTTATCAGCCCCAGCATTTT	CASRPDSYQPQHF